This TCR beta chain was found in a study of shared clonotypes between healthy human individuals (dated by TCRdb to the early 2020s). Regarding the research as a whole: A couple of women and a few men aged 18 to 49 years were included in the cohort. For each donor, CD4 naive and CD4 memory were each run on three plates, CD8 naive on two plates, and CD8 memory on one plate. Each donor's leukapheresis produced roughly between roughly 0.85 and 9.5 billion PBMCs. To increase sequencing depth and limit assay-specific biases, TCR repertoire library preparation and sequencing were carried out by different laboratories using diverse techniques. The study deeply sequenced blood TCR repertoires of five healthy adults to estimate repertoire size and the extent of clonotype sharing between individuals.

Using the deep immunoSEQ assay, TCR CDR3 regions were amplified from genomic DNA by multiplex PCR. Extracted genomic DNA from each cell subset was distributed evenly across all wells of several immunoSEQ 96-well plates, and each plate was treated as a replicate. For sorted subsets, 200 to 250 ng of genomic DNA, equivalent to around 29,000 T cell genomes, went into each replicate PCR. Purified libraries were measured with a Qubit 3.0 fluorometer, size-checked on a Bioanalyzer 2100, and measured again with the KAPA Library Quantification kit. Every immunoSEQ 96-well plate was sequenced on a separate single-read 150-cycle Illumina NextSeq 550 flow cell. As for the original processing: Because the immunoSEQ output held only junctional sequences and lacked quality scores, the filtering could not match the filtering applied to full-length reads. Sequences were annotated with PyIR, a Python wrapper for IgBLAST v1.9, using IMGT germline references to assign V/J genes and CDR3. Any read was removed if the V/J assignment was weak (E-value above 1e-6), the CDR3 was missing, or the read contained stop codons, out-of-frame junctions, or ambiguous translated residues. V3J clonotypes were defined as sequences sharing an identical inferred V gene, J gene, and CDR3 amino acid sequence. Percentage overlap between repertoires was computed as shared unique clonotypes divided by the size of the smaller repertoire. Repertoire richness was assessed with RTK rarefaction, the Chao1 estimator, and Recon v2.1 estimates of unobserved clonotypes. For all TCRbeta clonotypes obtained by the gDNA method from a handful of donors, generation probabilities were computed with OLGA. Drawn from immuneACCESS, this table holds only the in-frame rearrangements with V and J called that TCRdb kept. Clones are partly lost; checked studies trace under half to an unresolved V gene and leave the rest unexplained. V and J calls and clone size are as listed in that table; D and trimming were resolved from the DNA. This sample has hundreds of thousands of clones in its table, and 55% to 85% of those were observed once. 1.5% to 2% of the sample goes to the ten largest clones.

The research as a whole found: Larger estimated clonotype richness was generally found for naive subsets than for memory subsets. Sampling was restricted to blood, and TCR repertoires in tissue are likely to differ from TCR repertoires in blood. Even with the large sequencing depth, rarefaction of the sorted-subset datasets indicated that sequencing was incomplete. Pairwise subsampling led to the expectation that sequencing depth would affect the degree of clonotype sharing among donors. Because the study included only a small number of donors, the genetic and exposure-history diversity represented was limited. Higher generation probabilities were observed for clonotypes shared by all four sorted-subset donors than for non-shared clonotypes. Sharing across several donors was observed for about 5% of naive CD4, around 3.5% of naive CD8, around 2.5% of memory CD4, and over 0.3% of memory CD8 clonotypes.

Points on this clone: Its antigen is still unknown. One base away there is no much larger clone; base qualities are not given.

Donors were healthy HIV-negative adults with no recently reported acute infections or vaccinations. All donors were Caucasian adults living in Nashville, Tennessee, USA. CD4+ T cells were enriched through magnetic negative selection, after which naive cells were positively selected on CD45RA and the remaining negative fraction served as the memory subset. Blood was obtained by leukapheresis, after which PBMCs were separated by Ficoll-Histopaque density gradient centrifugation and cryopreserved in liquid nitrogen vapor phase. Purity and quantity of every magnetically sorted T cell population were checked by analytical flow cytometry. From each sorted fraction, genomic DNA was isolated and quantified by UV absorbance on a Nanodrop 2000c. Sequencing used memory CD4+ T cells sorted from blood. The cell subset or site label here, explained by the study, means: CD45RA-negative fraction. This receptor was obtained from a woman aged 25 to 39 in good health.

The sequenced DNA: TGTGCCAGCAGTTTACAGCGGGAGTACCACGAGCAGTACTTC. Translated, it gives CASSLQREYHEQYF. Recombination joined TRBV27 with TRBJ2-7, with TRBD2 matching 8 junction bases. The CDR3 goes from the cysteine to the phenylalanine over 14 residues. Only CDR3 DNA remains: 42 bases, in frame from the first base. Trimming takes 2 bases off V and 5 bases off J; junction bases not matched to a gene: 5. Reading the germline V gene (reference sequence) gives CDR1 MNHEY and CDR2 SMNVEV.